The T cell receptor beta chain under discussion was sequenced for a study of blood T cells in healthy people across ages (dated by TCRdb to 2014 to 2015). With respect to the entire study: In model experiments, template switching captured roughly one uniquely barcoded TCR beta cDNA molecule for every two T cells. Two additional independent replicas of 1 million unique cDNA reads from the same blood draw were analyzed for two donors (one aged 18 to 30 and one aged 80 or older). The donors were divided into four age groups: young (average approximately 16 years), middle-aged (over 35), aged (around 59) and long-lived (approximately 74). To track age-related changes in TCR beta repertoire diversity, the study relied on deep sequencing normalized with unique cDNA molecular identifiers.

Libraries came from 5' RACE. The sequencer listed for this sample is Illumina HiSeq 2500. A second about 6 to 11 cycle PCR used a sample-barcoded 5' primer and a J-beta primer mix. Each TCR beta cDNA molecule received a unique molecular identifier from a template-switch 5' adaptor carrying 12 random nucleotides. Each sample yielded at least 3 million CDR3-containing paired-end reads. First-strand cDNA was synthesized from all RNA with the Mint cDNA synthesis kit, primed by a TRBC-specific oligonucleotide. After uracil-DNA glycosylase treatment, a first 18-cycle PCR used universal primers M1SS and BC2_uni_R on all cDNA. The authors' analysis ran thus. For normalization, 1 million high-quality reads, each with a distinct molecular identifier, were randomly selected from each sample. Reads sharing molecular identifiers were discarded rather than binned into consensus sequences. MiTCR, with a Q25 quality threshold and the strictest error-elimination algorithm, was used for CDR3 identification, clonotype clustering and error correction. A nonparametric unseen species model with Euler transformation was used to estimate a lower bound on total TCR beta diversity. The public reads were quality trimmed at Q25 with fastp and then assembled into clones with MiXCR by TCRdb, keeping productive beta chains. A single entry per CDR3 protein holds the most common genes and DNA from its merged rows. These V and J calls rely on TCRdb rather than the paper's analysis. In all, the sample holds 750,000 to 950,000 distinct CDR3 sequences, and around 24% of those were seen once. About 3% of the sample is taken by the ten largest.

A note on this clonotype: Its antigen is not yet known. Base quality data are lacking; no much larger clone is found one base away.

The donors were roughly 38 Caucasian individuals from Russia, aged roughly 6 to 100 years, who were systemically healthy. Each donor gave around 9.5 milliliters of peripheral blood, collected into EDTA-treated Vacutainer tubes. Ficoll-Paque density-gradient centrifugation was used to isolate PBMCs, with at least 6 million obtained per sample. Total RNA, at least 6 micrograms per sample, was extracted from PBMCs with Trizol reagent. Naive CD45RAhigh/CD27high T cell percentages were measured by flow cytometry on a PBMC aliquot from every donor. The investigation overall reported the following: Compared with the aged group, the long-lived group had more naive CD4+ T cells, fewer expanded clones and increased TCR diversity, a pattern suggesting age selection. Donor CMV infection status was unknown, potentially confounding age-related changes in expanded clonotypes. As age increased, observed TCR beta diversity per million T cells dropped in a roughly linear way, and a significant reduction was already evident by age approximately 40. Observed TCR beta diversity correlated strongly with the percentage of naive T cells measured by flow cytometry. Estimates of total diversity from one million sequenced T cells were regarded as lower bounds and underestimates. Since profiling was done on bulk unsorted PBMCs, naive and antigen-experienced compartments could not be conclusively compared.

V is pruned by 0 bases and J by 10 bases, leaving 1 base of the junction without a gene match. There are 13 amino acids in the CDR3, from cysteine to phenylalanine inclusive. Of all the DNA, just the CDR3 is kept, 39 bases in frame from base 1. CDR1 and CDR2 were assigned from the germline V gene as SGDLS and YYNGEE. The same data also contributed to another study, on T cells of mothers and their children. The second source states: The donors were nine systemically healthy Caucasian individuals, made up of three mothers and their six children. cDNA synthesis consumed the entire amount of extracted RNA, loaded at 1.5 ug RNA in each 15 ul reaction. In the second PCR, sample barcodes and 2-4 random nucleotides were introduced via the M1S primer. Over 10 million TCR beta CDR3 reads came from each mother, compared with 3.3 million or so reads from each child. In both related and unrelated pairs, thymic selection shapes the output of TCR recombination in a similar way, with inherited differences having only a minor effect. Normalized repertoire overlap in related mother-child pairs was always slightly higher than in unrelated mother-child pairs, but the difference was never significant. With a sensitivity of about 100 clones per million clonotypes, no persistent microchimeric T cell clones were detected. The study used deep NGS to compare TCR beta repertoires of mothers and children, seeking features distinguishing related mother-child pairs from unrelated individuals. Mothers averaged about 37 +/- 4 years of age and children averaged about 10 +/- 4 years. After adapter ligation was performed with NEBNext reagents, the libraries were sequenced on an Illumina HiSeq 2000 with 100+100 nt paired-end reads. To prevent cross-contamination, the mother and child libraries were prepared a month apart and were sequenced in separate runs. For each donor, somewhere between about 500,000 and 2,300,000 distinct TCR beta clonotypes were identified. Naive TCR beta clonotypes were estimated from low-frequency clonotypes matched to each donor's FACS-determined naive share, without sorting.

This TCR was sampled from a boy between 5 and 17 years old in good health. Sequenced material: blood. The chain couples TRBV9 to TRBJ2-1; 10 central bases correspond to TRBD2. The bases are TGTGCCAGCAGCGTAGAGCGGGGGGGGGAGCAGTTCTTC. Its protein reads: CASSVERGGEQFF. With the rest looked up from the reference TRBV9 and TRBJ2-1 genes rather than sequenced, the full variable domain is DSGVTQTPKHLITATGQRVTLRCSPRSGDLSVYWYQQSLDQGLQFLIQYYNGEERAKGNILERFSAQQFPDLHSELNLSSLELGDSALYFCASSVERGGEQFFGPGTRLTVL.